The TCR beta chain under discussion was sequenced for a study of shared clonotypes between healthy human individuals. Assay used: immunoSEQ multiplex PCR; TCRdb lists only in-frame clones, some missing. Among 2,500,000 or so clones listed, approximately 90% were seen once. Germline CDR1 reads MGHRA; CDR2 reads YSYEKL. This CDR3 spans 13 amino acids. V lost 0 bases to trimming and J lost 12 bases, with 12 bases between them. Sequenced: naive CD4+ T cells from PBMCs. The subset here: CD45RA+ positively selected. The J gene is TRBJ2-1, the V gene TRBV4-1; a weak D match, TRBD2 (5 bases). This clonotype was sampled from a man aged 18 to 29 in good health. Some clones in this sample may be carry-over from other donors' samples. CDR3 DNA: TGCGCCAGCAGCCAAGATGTGAGGAGGTGGCAGTTCTTC. This codes for CASSQDVRRWQFF.